The 14 T cell receptor beta chains below all came from one sample that was sequenced in a study of early T cells in non-severe SARS-CoV-2 infection. Each CDR3 protein gets one entry after TCRdb re-called the 5' RACE reads with MiXCR. The sample lists 37,000 or so distinct CDR3 sequences, 5.9% occurring once. Sequenced sample: whole blood. The receptors come from an adult who was a healthcare worker with PCR-confirmed SARS-CoV-2 infection or an uninfected control (not recorded which).

The chain uses TRBV15 and TRBJ1-1; D not resolved. The CDR3 contains 14 residues. Trimming left V 5 bases short and J 1 base short, with 11 bases between. Germline loops: CDR1 LNHNV, CDR2 YYDKDF (reference sequence). The CDR3 reads CATSFTSENTEAFF. The CDR3 DNA sequence: TGTGCCACCAGCTTTACATCAGAGAACACTGAAGCTTTCTTT.

The genes are TRBV3-1 and TRBJ1-1; D not resolved. There are 16 residues in the CDR3. Germline assignment: CDR1 LGHDT and CDR2 YNNKEL (reference sequence). V lost 0 bases to trimming and J lost 3 bases, with 14 bases between them. CDR3 loop: CASSQDQFWRDTEAFF. The CDR3 region has the DNA TGTGCCAGCAGCCAAGATCAATTTTGGCGGGACACTGAAGCTTTCTTT.

This sequence joins TRBV11-2 and TRBJ2-5; D might be TRBD2 (6 bases). The CDR3 spans 13 residues. V shed 3 bases and J shed 5 bases, with 10 bases lying between them. The germline gives CDR1 SGHAT, CDR2 FQNNGV. CDR3 loop: CASSFEGTETQYF. CDR3 nucleotide sequence: TGTGCCAGCAGCTTTGAGGGGACTGAGACCCAGTACTTC.

This clonotype was counted only a few times. The J gene is TRBJ1-5, the V gene TRBV12-3 or TRBV12-4; tentative D call: TRBD1 (5 bases). Trimming took 4 bases from V and 7 from J, leaving 14 bases between them. This CDR3 has 14 residues. Here the CDR3 reads CASSSRDRTQPQHF. CDR3 nucleotides: TGTGCCAGCAGTTCTCGGGACCGCACGCAGCCCCAGCATTTT.

V and J are TRBV5-5 and TRBJ1-2, with D unresolved. This CDR3 comprises 12 residues. V lost 1 base and J lost 5, with 6 bases in between. Germline CDR1 reads SGHKS; CDR2 reads YYEKEE (reference sequence). The CDR3 sequence: CASSLQEYGYTF. The DNA for the CDR3 is TGTGCCAGCAGCTTGCAGGAATATGGCTACACCTTC.

CDR3 sequence (DNA): TGTGCCAGCAGCTTCTTGGTGGGGAGCTATCAGCCCCAGCATTTT. Protein sequence: CASSFLVGSYQPQHF. The V and J genes are TRBV7-2 and TRBJ1-5; no clear D gene. Trimming shortened V by 3 bases and J by 5 bases, and 14 bases separated the two germline ends. Germline assignment: CDR1 SGHTA and CDR2 FQGNSA. The CDR3 extends over 15 amino acids.

V is TRBV29-1 and J is TRBJ2-1; 7 nucleotides agree with TRBD2. From germline, CDR1 is SQVTM and CDR2 ANQGSEA. This CDR3 comprises 15 residues. V shed 7 bases, J shed 10 bases, and the junction held 19 bases outside the gene matches. The CDR3 DNA reads TGCAGCGCTAGGCCGCCGGGACTACCTTACAGGGAGCAGTTCTTC. This codes for CSARPPGLPYREQFF.

This clonotype was seen repeatedly, ten times or more. The J gene is TRBJ1-4, the V gene TRBV5-1; D is undetermined. The germline V gene encodes CDR1 SGHRS and CDR2 YFSETQ. CDR3 length: 18 residues. Trimming removed 1 base at V and 5 bases at J, with 21 bases between. The CDR3 is CASSLYGSDLRGNEKLFF. In DNA, the CDR3 is TGCGCCAGCAGCTTGTATGGGTCCGATCTGCGAGGAAATGAAAAACTGTTTTTT. The whole variable domain, remainder taken from reference TRBV5-1 and TRBJ1-4, is KAGVTQTPRYLIKTRGQQVTLSCSPISGHRSVSWYQQTPGQGLQFLFEYFSETQRNKGNFPGRFSGRQFSNSRSEMNVSTLELGDSALYLCASSLYGSDLRGNEKLFFGSGTQLSVL.

This clonotype was detected many times. The genes are TRBV27 and TRBJ2-7; 12 bases are shared with TRBD1. Per germline, CDR1 MNHEY and CDR2 SMNVEV (reference sequence). This CDR3 has 15 residues. Losses at the gene ends were 8 bases for V and 7 bases for J; bases not matched to a gene: 12. Here the CDR3 reads CASGDPGQGAGEQYF. The CDR3 DNA reads TGTGCCAGCGGAGACCCGGGACAGGGGGCTGGAGAGCAGTACTTC.

The rearrangement uses TRBV5-5 and TRBJ1-3; D not resolved. The ends were cut back, 4 bases at V and 1 base at J, with 12 bases in the middle. CDR3 length: 15 residues. The germline gives CDR1 SGHKS, CDR2 YYEKEE (reference sequence). CDR3 in DNA: TGTGCCAGCAGCCCTCTTGGAGGTTCTGGAAACACCATATATTTT. Its protein is CASSPLGGSGNTIYF.

The sample holds a few counts of this clonotype. This rearrangement joins TRBV3-1 to TRBJ2-1; TRBD2 agrees at 8 bases. Per the germline V gene, CDR1 is LGHDT and CDR2 is YNNKEL (reference sequence). V dropped 5 bases and J dropped 2; count of bases not matched to a gene: 2. The CDR3 has 14 amino acids. The CDR3 nucleotides read TGTGCCAGCAGCTTAGCGGGGACCTACAATGAGCAGTTCTTC. Protein: CASSLAGTYNEQFF.

This clonotype was detected many times. This chain connects TRBV5-1 to TRBJ2-7; 8 bases map to TRBD1. The germline V gene encodes CDR1 SGHRS and CDR2 YFSETQ. V was pared by 1 base and J by 6 bases, with 6 bases of the junction left unmatched. The CDR3 consists of 14 residues. The CDR3 spells CASSLWTGSSEQYF. DNA for the CDR3: TGCGCCAGCAGCTTGTGGACAGGGTCTAGCGAGCAGTACTTC.

The rearrangement joins TRBV29-1 to TRBJ2-3, with 8 bases that match TRBD2. The CDR3 has 13 residues. The V and J ends lost 6 bases and 4 bases, in that order; junction bases with no gene match: 6. Germline CDR1 reads SQVTM; CDR2 reads ANQGSEA. The chain's CDR3 is CSVGLVGSDTQYF. The CDR3 coding sequence is TGCAGCGTGGGACTAGTCGGTTCAGATACGCAGTATTTT.

The sample holds many counts of this clonotype. This chain uses TRBV2 with TRBJ2-3; 7 positions agree with TRBD2. CDR3 length equals 15 residues. Germline V gene sequence: CDR1 SNHLY, CDR2 FYNNEI. V shed 4 bases and J 6 bases; nucleotides not matched to a gene: 10. The CDR3 region has the DNA TGTGCCAGCAGTGTTCCGGGACTACAGATGGATACGCAGTATTTT. The encoded protein is CASSVPGLQMDTQYF.